This T cell receptor (beta chain) was sequenced during a study of blood T cell repertoires in COVID-19. Study-wide context: Whether acute or convalescent, the COVID-19 samples came from the United States, Italy and Spain.

Germline CDR1 and CDR2: SGDLS and YYNGEE. This CDR3 contains 18 residues. The V gene lost 3 bases and the J gene lost 0 bases, with 19 bases spanning the gap. Each exposed participant met a COVID-19 case in the 2 weeks preceding study entry. Source study methods: Estimation of nucleated cell counts relied on the amplification of reference gene primers. Only in-frame clones appear in the TCRdb table, and some are missing; sequencing was by immunoSEQ multiplex PCR. The V and J calls and clone size come from that table; D and trimming were worked out from the DNA. The sample lists a few hundred thousand clones, around nine tenths occurring once.

V and J are TRBV9 and TRBJ1-3, with a weak D call TRBD1 (5 bases). Sequencing was carried out using PBMCs or T cells enriched from blood (not recorded which). This receptor was identified in a woman under 40 who had been exposed to COVID-19. The DNA of the CDR3 is TGTGCCAGCAGCGACGAGGGACGGGAGGGGAACTCTGGAAACACCATATATTTT. Residues: CASSDEGREGNSGNTIYF.